Presented here are 18 T cell receptor beta chains from one specimen sequenced in a study of blood T cell repertoires in COVID-19 (TCRdb year 2020). Preparation of the library involved the immunoSEQ multiplex PCR assay. Here the immuneACCESS table is served through TCRdb, limited to in-frame sequences with V and J called. Missing clones are a known gap in these copies; in checked studies unresolved V genes cover under half, and the rest lacks a known reason. A total of about 230,000 clones appear in this sample, 70% to 85% of them only once. The ten largest clones take up over 2% of the sample. The source material was peripheral blood. These receptor sequences come from a man aged 35 to 55 who had recovered from COVID-19.

The chain is built from TRBV7-2 and TRBJ2-3; 9 positions agree with TRBD2. The V and J ends lost 2 bases and 2 bases, in that order; junction bases with no gene match: 5. The CDR3 consists of 16 residues. Germline assignment: CDR1 SGHTA and CDR2 FQGNSA. The chain's CDR3 is CASSLRLAGPTDTQYF. CDR3 DNA: TGTGCCAGCAGCTTACGGCTAGCGGGACCCACAGATACGCAGTATTTT.

The chain is built from TRBV7-2 and TRBJ2-7; the D gene is possibly TRBD2 (6 bases). The CDR3 spans 15 residues. Per germline, CDR1 SGHTA and CDR2 FQGNSA. V was shortened by 0 bases and J by 10 bases, with 19 bases between the two germline ends. CDR3 region: CASSLAPSDGPHQYF. CDR3 sequence (DNA): TGTGCCAGCAGCTTAGCGCCTAGCGACGGCCCACACCAGTACTTC.

The V call is TRBV5-1, the J call TRBJ2-5; a weak D match, TRBD2 (6 bases). CDR3 length: 15 residues. Trimming left V 0 bases short and J 5 bases short, with 14 bases between. The germline CDR1 and CDR2 sequences are SGHRS and YFSETQ. CDR3: CASSLGGREVETQYF. For the CDR3, the DNA is TGCGCCAGCAGCTTGGGGGGCAGGGAGGTGGAGACCCAGTACTTC.

The chain recombines TRBV20-1 with TRBJ2-3; D is unresolved. Germline V gene data show CDR1 as DFQATT and CDR2 as SNEGSKA (reference sequence). The CDR3 sequence is 9 residues long. The V end lost 4 bases, the J end lost 7 bases, and 3 bases lay between the germline ends. CDR3 sequence reads: CSAIYTQYF. DNA of the CDR3: TGCAGTGCTATATATACGCAGTATTTT.

This chain joins TRBV10-2 and TRBJ2-7, with 8 bases aligning to TRBD2. This CDR3 region has 15 residues. Germline V gene lookup returns CDR1 WSHSY and CDR2 SAAADI. With 6 bases clipped from V and 0 bases from J, the junction kept 7 bases outside the gene matches. CDR3 coding DNA: TGCGCCAGCAGCGCGGGGGGTCACCCCTCCTACGAGCAGTACTTC. Residues: CASSAGGHPSYEQYF.

The chain joins TRBV7-2 to TRBJ2-7; 11 bases line up with TRBD2. The CDR3 is 15 amino acids. The V and J ends lost 7 bases and 3 bases, in that order; junction bases with no gene match: 8. Germline values: CDR1 SGHTA, CDR2 FQGNSA. CDR3 DNA: TGTGCCAGCACTCAAAGTAGCGGGAGGGTCTACGAGCAGTACTTC. Encoded protein: CASTQSSGRVYEQYF. Full variable domain (remainder filled in from reference TRBV7-2 and TRBJ2-7): GAGVSQSPSNKVTEKGKDVELRCDPISGHTALYWYRQSLGQGLEFLIYFQGNSAPDKSGLPSDRFSAERTGGSVSTLTIQRTQQEDSAVYLCASTQSSGRVYEQYFGPGTRLTVT.

The chain employs TRBV19 and TRBJ2-7, with 7 bases fitting TRBD1. Germline CDR1 reads LNHDA; CDR2 reads SQIVND (reference sequence). The CDR3 has 17 residues. J was trimmed by 6 bases and V by 4 bases; bases with no gene match: 18. The CDR3 DNA is TGTGCCAGTAGTAATCAGCGCCTCCAGGGGGACCTTTGCGAGCAGTACTTC. Its protein is CASSNQRLQGDLCEQYF.

J is TRBJ2-5 and V is TRBV10-1; no definite D call. This CDR3 has 13 residues. Germline CDR1 reads WNHNN; CDR2 reads SYGVQD (reference sequence). V lost 2 bases and J lost 5, with 9 bases in between. In nucleotides, the CDR3 is TGCGCCAGCAGTGAGGCCAATCGGGAGACCCAGTACTTC. Its translation is CASSEANRETQYF.

V and J are TRBV5-1 and TRBJ1-1; the match to TRBD1 covers 9 bases. V gave up 4 bases and J gave up 8 bases; unmatched junction bases: 9. The length of the CDR3 is 14 residues. Germline V CDR1 and CDR2: SGHRS, YFSETQ. The CDR3 DNA reads as TGCGCCAGCAGCGAGGGACAGGGTGGAAGGGAAGCTTTCTTT. This translates into CASSEGQGGREAFF. Together with reference TRBV5-1 and TRBJ1-1, the CDR3 gives the full variable domain: KAGVTQTPRYLIKTRGQQVTLSCSPISGHRSVSWYQQTPGQGLQFLFEYFSETQRNKGNFPGRFSGRQFSNSRSEMNVSTLELGDSALYLCASSEGQGGREAFFGQGTRLTVV.

V gene TRBV7-2 combines with J gene TRBJ1-1, with 7 bases aligning to TRBD1. CDR3 size: 15 residues. J lost 3 bases, V lost 0 bases, and 4 bases had no gene match. Germline V gene lookup returns CDR1 SGHTA and CDR2 FQGNSA. This CDR3 reads CASSLAAGGYTEAFF. CDR3 DNA sequence: TGTGCCAGCAGCTTAGCTGCAGGGGGATACACTGAAGCTTTCTTT.

The gene calls are TRBV7-6 and TRBJ2-1, with TRBD2 as a possible D gene (5 bases). This CDR3 spans 15 amino acids. The germline V gene encodes CDR1 SGHVS and CDR2 FNYEAQ. V gave up 5 bases and J gave up 8 bases, with 19 bases separating them. For the CDR3, the DNA is TGTGCCAGCAGCCGTATGAGCGGTCCTGGGCATGAGCAGTTCTTC. It yields the protein CASSRMSGPGHEQFF.

This clone was recorded only once. The genes are TRBV9 and TRBJ2-1; D remains ambiguous. This CDR3 has 16 amino acids. Germline loops: CDR1 SGDLS, CDR2 YYNGEE. Trimming took off 0 bases at V and 5 bases at J, with 15 bases between the two ends. This CDR3 is CASSVGDNRRHNEQFF. The CDR3 bases are TGTGCCAGCAGCGTAGGTGACAACCGAAGACACAATGAGCAGTTCTTC.

The chain uses TRBV18 and TRBJ2-3; weak D call: TRBD2 (7 bases). Germline CDR1 reads KGHSH; CDR2 reads LQKENI. The CDR3 is made up of 16 amino acids. Between the trimmed V and J ends, which lost 3 bases and 4 bases, there was a span of 17 bases. CDR3 in DNA: TGTGCCAGCTCACCGTTTACGGGGGGCGCGCCAGATACGCAGTATTTT. It translates to CASSPFTGGAPDTQYF.

This chain connects TRBV9 to TRBJ2-2; a weak D match, TRBD2 (7 bases). CDR1 SGDLS and CDR2 YYNGEE come from the germline V gene. Deletions cut 1 base from V and 6 bases from J, with 19 bases between. The CDR3 consists of 17 residues. CDR3: CASSVTPMGGGPGELFF. The CDR3 bases are TGTGCCAGCAGCGTAACCCCGATGGGGGGGGGCCCCGGGGAGCTGTTTTTT.

This clone was seen once. The rearrangement links TRBV29-1 to TRBJ2-5; 11 bases are shared with TRBD2. This CDR3 region has 15 residues. V lost 2 bases, J lost 1 base, and 3 bases stayed unmatched. CDR1 is SQVTM, CDR2 ANQGSEA, per germline. CDR3 amino acids: CSVERLAGSQETQYF. In DNA, the CDR3 is TGCAGCGTTGAAAGACTAGCGGGATCCCAAGAGACCCAGTACTTC.

The chain links TRBV27 to TRBJ2-7; 8 bases line up with TRBD2. The CDR3 sequence is 15 residues long. The J segment lost 3 bases and the V segment lost 4 bases, leaving 8 bases of the junction unmatched. The germline V gene encodes CDR1 MNHEY and CDR2 SMNVEV (reference sequence). The CDR3 region is CASSSQRERVYEQYF. CDR3 in DNA: TGTGCCAGCAGTTCCCAGCGGGAGAGGGTCTACGAGCAGTACTTC.

The chain couples TRBV3-1 (or the pseudogene TRBV3-2) to TRBJ2-5; D remains ambiguous. The CDR3 sequence is 12 residues long. V lost 6 bases to trimming and J lost 0 bases, with 5 bases between them. Germline-derived CDR1 and CDR2 are LGHDT and YNNKEL (reference sequence). The CDR3 protein is CASRGDQETQYF. CDR3 DNA sequence: TGTGCCAGCAGGGGCGACCAAGAGACCCAGTACTTC.

This clone has ten or more counts. DNA of the CDR3: TGTGCCAGCAGTGTCGGAGGATCCACAGATACGCAGTATTTT. This sequence encodes CASSVGGSTDTQYF. V and J are TRBV2 and TRBJ2-3; a weak D match, TRBD2 (5 bases). Trimming took off 4 bases at V and 2 bases at J, with 10 bases between the two ends. The germline V gene encodes CDR1 SNHLY and CDR2 FYNNEI. This CDR3 is 14 amino acids long. The complete variable domain, with remaining parts taken from reference TRBV2 and TRBJ2-3, reads EPEVTQTPSHQVTQMGQEVILRCVPISNHLYFYWYRQILGQKVEFLVSFYNNEISEKSEIFDDQFSVERPDGSNFTLKIRSTKLEDSAMYFCASSVGGSTDTQYFGPGTRLTVL.